This T cell receptor (beta chain) was sequenced during a study of beta chain features in type 1 diabetes. The study's findings and limits: Lower insertion and higher deletion counts appeared at VDJ junctions in type 1 diabetes patients. A possible short-template PCR bias applies equally to patients and controls. Moderately but significantly shorter TCRB CDR3s were found in Type 1 diabetes patients in all four CD4+ subsets.

As every portion of the isolated RNA was reverse transcribed, the sequencing read expressed TCRB transcripts. Libraries were prepared by immunoSEQ multiplex PCR; TCRdb keeps only in-frame clonotypes and omits some of them. The sample yields nearly 350,000 clones, over 7% seen once. Naive, central memory, regulatory and stem cell-like memory cells within the CD4+ compartment were sorted using CD45RO/CCR7/CD25/CD127/CD95/CD27. Each population that was sorted was more than 95% pure. The junction had 11 bases not matched to a gene; V was cut back by 4 bases and J by 7 bases. The CDR3 consists of 15 residues. Germline assignment: CDR1 SGDLS and CDR2 YYNGEE. Comment on this clone: Its antigen remains unknown.

Sequenced material: central memory CD4+ T cells from blood. The source of this sequence is a man aged 30 to 39 with type 1 diabetes. The chain joins TRBV9 to TRBJ2-3; TRBD2 matches 8 bases. This chain's CDR3 is CASSPGGGLPHTQYF. The CDR3 nucleotides read TGTGCCAGCAGCCCCGGGGGGGGGCTCCCACATACGCAGTATTTT.